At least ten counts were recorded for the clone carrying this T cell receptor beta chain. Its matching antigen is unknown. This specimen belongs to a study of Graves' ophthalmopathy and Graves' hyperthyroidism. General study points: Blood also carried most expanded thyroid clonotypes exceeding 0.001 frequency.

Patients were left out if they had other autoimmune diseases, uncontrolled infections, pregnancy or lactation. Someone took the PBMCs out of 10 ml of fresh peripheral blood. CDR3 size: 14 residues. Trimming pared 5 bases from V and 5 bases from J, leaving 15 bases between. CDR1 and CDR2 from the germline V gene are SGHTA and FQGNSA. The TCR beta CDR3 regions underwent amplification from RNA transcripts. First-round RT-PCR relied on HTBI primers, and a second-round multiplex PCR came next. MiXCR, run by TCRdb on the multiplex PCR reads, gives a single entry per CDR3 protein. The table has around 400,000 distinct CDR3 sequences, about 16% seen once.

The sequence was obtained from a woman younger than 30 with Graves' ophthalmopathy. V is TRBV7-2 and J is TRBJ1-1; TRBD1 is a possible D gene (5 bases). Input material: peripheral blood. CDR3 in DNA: TGTGCCAGCAGCCGGACTGGGAGGGGAACTGAAGCTTTCTTT. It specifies CASSRTGRGTEAFF.